This T cell receptor beta chain was recorded in a study of cytomegalovirus exposure and HLA in healthy donors. Study-wide points: As a later analysis revealed, the rate of TCR association differed by HLA locus, with DRB1 most and HLA-C fewest.

Both 60 Vbeta primers and 13 Jbeta primers went into the PCR. The repertoire was sequenced with immunoSEQ multiplex PCR; TCRdb's copy has only in-frame clones and lacks some. The profile covers over 100,000 clones, with roughly 76% appearing a single time and about 7.7% taken by the ten largest. The table lists this clone with a count of one. Its target is unknown. Compared with germline, one end of the junction differs, possibly owing to a read error. Per germline, CDR1 SGHAT and CDR2 FQDESV (reference sequence). The CDR3 is made up of 12 amino acids. The material sequenced was PBMCs. The chain couples TRBV11-1 to TRBJ2-7; D may be TRBD2 (6 bases). The source is a woman aged 50 to 60 in good health and CMV-seropositive. The CDR3: CASSLDEGTLWF. For the CDR3, the DNA is TGTGCCAGCAGCTTAGATGAGGGGACTCTGTGGTTC.